The clone carrying this TCR beta chain was seen more than once but under ten times. The germline gives CDR1 SGHTA, CDR2 FQGNSA. Trimming left V 4 bases short and J 2 bases short, with 18 bases between. The CDR3 extends over 17 amino acids. The record originates from a study of T-cell reconstitution after alpha-beta-depleted transplantation in children. Preparing the TCRbeta library involved the use of unique molecular identifiers. Each CDR3 protein gets one entry after TCRdb re-called the PCR reads with MiXCR. Altogether 500,000 to 600,000 distinct CDR3 sequences are present, about 31% being singletons, with the ten largest covering around 2.5%.

This sequence joins TRBV7-2 and TRBJ1-3; D is unclear. The material sequenced was PBMCs from the stem cell graft donor, taken from the stem cell graft. This clonotype originated in a human donor who donated a stem cell graft to a child with aplastic anemia. The CDR3 sequence is CASSSHSPGPAGNTIYF. In DNA form, the CDR3 reads TGTGCCAGCAGCTCCCATTCCCCAGGACCTGCTGGAAACACCATATATTTT.